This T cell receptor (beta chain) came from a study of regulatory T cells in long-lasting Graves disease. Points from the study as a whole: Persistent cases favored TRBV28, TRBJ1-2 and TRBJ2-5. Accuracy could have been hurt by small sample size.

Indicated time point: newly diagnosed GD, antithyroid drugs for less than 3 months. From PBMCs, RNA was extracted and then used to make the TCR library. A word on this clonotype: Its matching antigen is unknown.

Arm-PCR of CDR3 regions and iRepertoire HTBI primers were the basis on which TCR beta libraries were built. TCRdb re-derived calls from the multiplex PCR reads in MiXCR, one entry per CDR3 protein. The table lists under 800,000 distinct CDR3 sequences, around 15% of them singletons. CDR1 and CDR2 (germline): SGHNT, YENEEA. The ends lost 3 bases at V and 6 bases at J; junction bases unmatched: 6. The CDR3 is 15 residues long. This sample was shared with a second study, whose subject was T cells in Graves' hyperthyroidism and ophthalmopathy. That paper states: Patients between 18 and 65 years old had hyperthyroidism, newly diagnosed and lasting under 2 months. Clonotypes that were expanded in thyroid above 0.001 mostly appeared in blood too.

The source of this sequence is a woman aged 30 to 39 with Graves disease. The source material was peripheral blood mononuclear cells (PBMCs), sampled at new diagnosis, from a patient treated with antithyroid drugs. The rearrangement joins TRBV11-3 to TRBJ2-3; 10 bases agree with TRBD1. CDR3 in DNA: TGTGCCAGCAGCTTGGGGACAGGGGCCGGGGATACGCAGTATTTT. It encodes CASSLGTGAGDTQYF.